The 10 T cell receptor beta chains below all came from one sample that was sequenced in a study of CD8 T cells in ankylosing spondylitis. General observations from the study: Several highly homologous variants made up a TCR beta motif, and this motif appeared characteristic of ankylosing spondylitis blood.

The antigens of these receptors remain unknown. Each CDR3 protein is one row after TCRdb ran MiXCR on the 5' RACE reads. This table holds 450,000 to 550,000 distinct CDR3 sequences, roughly 5.3% found once. Source material: blood, either unsorted or a sorted T cell fraction (not recorded which). Every receptor here comes from a male donor with ankylosing spondylitis.

This clonotype has at least ten counts. The chain has TRBV9 and TRBJ1-6; no definite D call. Trimming took 0 bases from V and 0 from J, leaving 4 bases between them. Germline V gives CDR1 SGDLS, CDR2 YYNGEE. This CDR3 has 15 residues. The CDR3: CASSVGASYNSPLHF. Here the CDR3 DNA reads TGTGCCAGCAGCGTAGGAGCCTCCTATAATTCACCCCTCCACTTT.

This chain connects TRBV5-1 to TRBJ2-7; maybe TRBD1 (6 bases). The germline V gene has CDR1 SGHRS and CDR2 YFSETQ. CDR3 length: 14 amino acids. The V gene lost 4 bases and the J gene lost 5 bases, with 16 bases spanning the gap. CDR3 in amino acids: CASSLRDIMDEQYF. The CDR3, as DNA: TGCGCCAGCAGCCTCCGGGACATCATGGACGAGCAGTACTTC.

This clonotype appeared a few times. The chain has TRBV7-8 and TRBJ2-3; D perhaps matches TRBD2 (5 bases). V was pared by 0 bases and J by 0 bases, with 16 bases between. Germline CDR1 reads SGHVS; CDR2 reads FQNEAQ. CDR3 size: 18 residues. This CDR3 is CASSLAVREPKSTDTQYF. In nucleotides, the CDR3 is TGTGCCAGCAGCTTAGCGGTGAGGGAACCGAAAAGCACAGATACGCAGTATTTT.

This clonotype was found many times. This sequence joins TRBV7-2 and TRBJ1-1, with unresolved D. The germline CDR1 and CDR2 sequences are SGHTA and FQGNSA. The CDR3 is 14 amino acids. V lost 5 bases, J lost 3 bases, and 13 bases lay in between. CDR3 sequence reads: CASSPLGRDTEAFF. The CDR3 DNA is TGTGCCAGCAGCCCCCTAGGTAGGGACACTGAAGCTTTCTTT.

In this sample, this clonotype turned up many times. V and J are TRBV4-3 and TRBJ1-1, with 10 nucleotides matching TRBD1. Per the germline V gene, CDR1 is LGHNA and CDR2 is YSLEER. J lost 6 bases, V lost 4 bases, and 14 bases had no gene match. The CDR3 sequence is 17 residues long. DNA of the CDR3: TGCGCCAGCAGCCTTTCTCCCGGGACAGGGGTAAAGGCTGAAGCTTTCTTT. Its protein product is CASSLSPGTGVKAEAFF.

This clonotype was observed at least ten times. The V gene is TRBV7-2, the J gene TRBJ1-2; 9 nucleotides align to TRBD1. With 3 bases clipped from V and 5 bases from J, the junction kept 7 bases outside the gene matches. Looked up from germline, CDR1 is SGHTA and CDR2 is FQGNSA. This CDR3 is built from 15 residues. The CDR3 bases are TGTGCCAGCAGCTTTTCCGGGACAGGGCTTTATGGCTACACCTTC. It encodes CASSFSGTGLYGYTF.

Ten or more counts support this clonotype. J is TRBJ2-1 and V is TRBV6-2 or TRBV6-3; D possibly corresponds to TRBD2 (5 bases). CDR1 is MNHEY and CDR2 is SVGEGT in the germline V gene. V was shortened by 6 bases and J by 10 bases, with 13 bases between the two germline ends. The length of the CDR3 is 12 residues. CDR3 protein: CASRAAGGEQFF. The CDR3 DNA reads TGTGCCAGCAGGGCTGCTGGCGGGGAGCAGTTCTTC.

This clonotype was recorded many times. The V call is TRBV6-2 or TRBV6-3, the J call TRBJ1-2; D ambiguous. With 8 bases removed from V and 3 bases from J, the gap between germline ends came to 13 bases. The CDR3 runs 13 residues. CDR1 and CDR2 (germline): MNHEY, SVGEGT. DNA of the CDR3: TGTGCCAGCTTTCGCGGAGGCGACTATGGCTACACCTTC. This encodes CASFRGGDYGYTF.

This clonotype has a count of ten or more. The V gene is TRBV29-1, the J gene TRBJ2-3; D gene uncertain. This CDR3 region has 10 residues. In germline, CDR1 is SQVTM, CDR2 ANQGSEA. Trimming took 7 bases from V and 2 from J, leaving 4 bases between them. CDR3 protein: CSAYTDTQYF. CDR3 DNA: TGCAGCGCTTACACAGATACGCAGTATTTT.

This clonotype was detected ten times or more. The chain couples TRBV29-1 to TRBJ2-3; unclear D gene. The CDR3 runs 12 residues. Trimming stripped 1 base from V and 4 bases from J, with 6 bases between. Germline CDR1 reads SQVTM; CDR2 reads ANQGSEA. CDR3 amino acids: CSVEGVSDTQYF. CDR3 bases: TGCAGCGTTGAAGGCGTCTCAGATACGCAGTATTTT.